The rows below give T cell receptor beta chains drawn from one sample of a study of human T cells and chemical hapten exposure. TCRdb redid the calling of the RACE reads with MiXCR, one entry per CDR3 protein. The profile covers roughly 380,000 distinct CDR3 sequences, with less than 6.5% appearing a single time and 2.6% taken by the ten largest. This sample comprised whole blood, obtained in connection with sensitization to the hapten diphenylcyclopropenone (DPC). All receptors derive from a woman between 45 and 60 years old with alopecia areata. Some clones in this sample may be carry-over from other donors' samples. CDR3s include the opening cysteine and the closing phenylalanine or tryptophan. D genes are given only for firm matches. Expanded clones are given a class, and other clones once, few, many or no size at all.

length	D	V	J	size	CDR3	DNA
14	NA	TRBV4-3	TRBJ2-3	many	CASSQGQVTDTQYF	TGCGCCAGCAGCCAAGGACAGGTCACAGATACGCAGTATTTT
13	NA	TRBV7-9	TRBJ2-5	many	CASSPSTKETQYF	TGTGCCAGCAGCCCCAGCACAAAAGAGACCCAGTACTTC
12	NA	TRBV24-1	TRBJ2-1	NA	CATSDYPSEQFF	TGTGCCACCAGTGATTACCCCAGTGAGCAGTTCTTC
14	NA	TRBV28	TRBJ2-7	many	CASRLGQLNYEQYF	TGTGCCAGCAGACTCGGGCAGCTAAACTACGAGCAGTACTTC
14	NA	TRBV3-1	TRBJ1-1	many	CASSKEGRGTEAFF	TGTGCCAGCAGCAAAGAGGGGCGAGGAACTGAAGCTTTCTTT
14	NA	TRBV2	TRBJ1-1	few	CASSVQDQNTEAFF	TGTGCCAGCAGTGTCCAGGACCAGAACACTGAAGCTTTCTTT
15	TRBD1	TRBV15	TRBJ2-7	NA	CATSRDTGVGYEQYF	TGTGCCACCAGCAGAGACACAGGGGTGGGCTACGAGCAGTACTTC
16	NA	TRBV27	TRBJ1-1	many	CASSTLSMGESTEAFF	TGTGCCAGCAGTACGTTATCTATGGGGGAAAGCACTGAAGCTTTCTTT
15	TRBD1	TRBV5-1	TRBJ1-4	few	CASSQGQGKDEKLFF	TGCGCCAGCAGCCAAGGACAGGGTAAAGATGAAAAACTGTTTTTT
19	TRBD2	TRBV7-9	TRBJ2-7	few	CASSPSLAGGPSRRNEQYF	TGTGCCAGCAGCCCCAGCCTAGCGGGGGGGCCCTCCCGTAGGAACGAGCAGTACTTC
17	NA	TRBV6-2/TRBV6-3	TRBJ2-2	many	CASSLSDPRGETGELFF	TGTGCCAGCAGCCTTAGCGATCCGCGTGGAGAGACCGGGGAGCTGTTTTTT
15	NA	TRBV4-2	TRBJ1-5	NA	CASSQLGATGQPQHF	TGTGCCAGCAGCCAATTGGGAGCCACTGGGCAGCCCCAGCATTTT
15	NA	TRBV27	TRBJ1-1	many	CASSLMGVGSTEAFF	TGTGCCAGCAGTTTAATGGGGGTAGGGAGCACTGAAGCTTTCTTT
17	TRBD2	TRBV4-2	TRBJ2-2	NA	CASSPGLAGGYTGELFF	TGTGCCAGCAGCCCGGGACTAGCGGGGGGTTACACCGGGGAGCTGTTTTTT
16	NA	TRBV7-9	TRBJ1-5	many	CASSPQGMVNNQPQHF	TGTGCCAGCAGCCCCCAAGGGATGGTTAACAATCAGCCCCAGCATTTT
17	TRBD1	TRBV5-1	TRBJ1-6	few	CASSFGTGVGYNSPLHF	TGCGCCAGCAGCTTTGGCACAGGGGTCGGATATAATTCACCCCTCCACTTT
15	TRBD2	TRBV6-1	TRBJ2-7	few	CASLRLAGGGYEQYF	TGTGCCAGCCTCAGGCTAGCGGGAGGAGGATACGAGCAGTACTTC
14	NA	TRBV30	TRBJ2-3	NA	CAWRGVGSQDTQYF	TGTGCCTGGAGGGGGGTTGGGTCCCAGGATACGCAGTATTTT
15	NA	TRBV29-1	TRBJ1-3	few	CSVSPPSGAGNTIYF	TGCAGCGTTTCACCTCCCTCAGGGGCTGGAAACACCATATATTTT
15	TRBD1	TRBV20-1	TRBJ1-4	NA	CSAPTGGRINEKLFF	TGCAGTGCCCCAACAGGGGGGAGGATTAATGAAAAACTGTTTTTT
17	TRBD2	TRBV20-1	TRBJ2-1	few	CSALNRWTSGGYNEQFF	TGCAGTGCCCTTAATAGATGGACTAGCGGGGGGTACAATGAGCAGTTCTTC
13	NA	TRBV6-6	TRBJ1-1	many	CASSYPTATEAFF	TGTGCCAGCAGTTATCCGACAGCCACTGAAGCTTTCTTT
13	NA	TRBV30	TRBJ1-5	many	CAWSVEGNQPQHF	TGTGCCTGGAGTGTGGAGGGCAATCAGCCCCAGCATTTT
14	TRBD2	TRBV12-3/TRBV12-4	TRBJ2-7	many	CASRLLAGTGEQYF	TGTGCCAGCAGGCTACTAGCGGGAACGGGCGAGCAGTACTTC
16	TRBD2	TRBV7-2	TRBJ2-2	NA	CASSLARTSRTGELFF	TGTGCCAGCAGCTTAGCCCGGACTAGCAGAACCGGGGAGCTGTTTTTT
15	TRBD1	TRBV6-6	TRBJ1-1	many	CASRVQGTRNTEAFF	TGTGCCAGCAGGGTACAGGGGACGAGGAACACTGAAGCTTTCTTT
15	NA	TRBV29-1	TRBJ1-1	many	CSAEDGSLLNTEAFF	TGCAGCGCAGAGGACGGCTCCCTCTTGAACACTGAAGCTTTCTTT
13	NA	TRBV12-3/TRBV12-4	TRBJ2-3	many	CASTLSRTDTQYF	TGTGCCAGCACCCTTAGTCGCACAGATACGCAGTATTTT
13	NA	TRBV5-5	TRBJ1-1	NA	CASSWGVPTEAFF	TGTGCCAGCAGCTGGGGGGTCCCCACTGAAGCTTTCTTT
17	NA	TRBV29-1	TRBJ2-3	few	CSVEDGLEGQGPDTQYF	TGCAGCGTTGAAGATGGGCTCGAAGGGCAGGGGCCAGATACGCAGTATTTT
15	NA	TRBV7-9	TRBJ2-7	few	CASSLGRASSYEQYF	TGTGCCAGCAGCTTAGGCAGGGCGAGCAGCTACGAGCAGTACTTC
11	NA	TRBV27	TRBJ1-2	few	CASRTYYGYTF	TGTGCCAGCAGGACATACTATGGCTACACCTTC
13	NA	TRBV2	TRBJ1-5	NA	CASSVGGEPPQHF	TGTGCCAGCAGTGTGGGAGGGGAACCGCCCCAGCATTTT
10	NA	TRBV14	TRBJ2-7	few	CASPAYEQYF	TGTGCCAGCCCCGCCTACGAGCAGTACTTC
12	NA	TRBV29-1	TRBJ2-7	NA	CSVGGLFPEQYF	TGCAGCGTTGGGGGCCTGTTCCCCGAGCAGTACTTC
16	TRBD2	TRBV7-6	TRBJ2-2	few	CASSHGDSGGTGELFF	TGTGCCAGCAGCCATGGAGATAGCGGGGGCACCGGGGAGCTGTTTTTT
16	TRBD1	TRBV29-1	TRBJ1-1	many	CSVQGVRGSINTEAFF	TGCAGCGTCCAAGGCGTCAGGGGGTCTATAAACACTGAAGCTTTCTTT
14	NA	TRBV6-6	TRBJ1-6	NA	CASRTPGGSSPLHF	TGTGCCAGCAGGACCCCTGGGGGGAGTTCACCCCTCCACTTT
17	NA	TRBV6-6	TRBJ1-4	many	CASSYKRVSKANEKLFF	TGTGCCAGCAGTTATAAGAGGGTGTCCAAGGCTAATGAAAAACTGTTTTTT
17	NA	TRBV3-1	TRBJ2-1	many	CASSHATDSNPYNEQFF	TGTGCCAGCAGCCATGCGACCGACTCGAACCCCTACAATGAGCAGTTCTTC
13	NA	TRBV18	TRBJ1-5	few	CASSPLTDQPQHF	TGTGCCAGCTCACCCCTGACAGATCAGCCCCAGCATTTT
15	TRBD2	TRBV4-2	TRBJ2-7	NA	CASSPTSGSVNEQYF	TGTGCCAGCAGCCCTACTAGCGGGAGTGTCAACGAGCAGTACTTC
15	NA	TRBV9	TRBJ1-5	few	CASSMSGTLNQPQHF	TGTGCCAGCAGCATGTCCGGGACACTTAATCAGCCCCAGCATTTT
16	TRBD1	TRBV5-5	TRBJ1-5	many	CASSFQTGGNNQPQHF	TGTGCCAGCAGCTTCCAGACAGGGGGCAACAATCAGCCCCAGCATTTT
18	TRBD1	TRBV2	TRBJ1-2	NA	CASSVPGGGQGRNYGYTF	TGTGCCAGCAGTGTCCCCGGGGGCGGACAGGGGAGGAACTATGGCTACACCTTC
15	TRBD2	TRBV20-1	TRBJ2-1	many	CSARDWAGAQEEQFF	TGCAGTGCTAGAGATTGGGCGGGAGCACAGGAGGAGCAGTTCTTC
12	NA	TRBV20-1	TRBJ1-1	few	CSASRPDSEAFF	TGCAGTGCTAGCCGACCCGACAGTGAAGCTTTCTTT
13	NA	TRBV20-1	TRBJ1-5	few	CSARGQGIQPQHF	TGCAGTGCTAGGGGGCAGGGGATTCAGCCCCAGCATTTT
12	NA	TRBV29-1	TRBJ2-2	few	CSVLSSTGELFF	TGCAGCGTTCTGAGTTCGACCGGGGAGCTGTTTTTT
16	NA	TRBV12-3/TRBV12-4	TRBJ2-1	many	CASSFGRTLSTNEQFF	TGTGCCAGCAGTTTCGGCCGGACTCTGAGTACCAATGAGCAGTTCTTC
14	TRBD2	TRBV6-1	TRBJ2-7	many	CASSGTSGNGEQYF	TGTGCCAGCTCCGGGACTAGCGGGAACGGGGAGCAGTACTTC
14	NA	TRBV5-1	TRBJ1-2	once	CASSSTTGAYGYTF	TGCGCCAGCAGCTCTACTACCGGGGCTTATGGCTACACCTTC
15	TRBD2	TRBV7-2	TRBJ2-1	many	CASSFGSGGAREQFF	TGTGCCAGCAGCTTTGGTAGCGGGGGGGCCCGAGAGCAGTTCTTC
13	NA	TRBV30	TRBJ2-6	NA	CAWSVPGANALTF	TGTGCCTGGAGTGTACCTGGGGCCAACGCCCTGACTTTC
17	NA	TRBV11-3	TRBJ2-1	NA	CASSSGKIAGAYNEQFF	TGTGCCAGCAGCTCCGGAAAAATTGCCGGGGCCTACAATGAGCAGTTCTTC